This TCR beta chain was retrieved from a study of T cell responses to AZD1222 COVID-19 vaccine. Study-wide background: Second doses were pooled across both intervals (about 4 or about 12 weeks).

Profiling relied on immunoSEQ multiplex PCR, and the TCRdb table lists in-frame clones only, not all of them. The sample lists about 170,000 clones; approximately 92% were seen once. About this clone: The antigen remains undetermined.

V was clipped by 1 base and J by 2 bases, with 11 bases between them. Per germline, CDR1 SGHTA and CDR2 FQGTGA. CDR3 length: 15 amino acids. General study results and limits: In the spike-specific TCR repertoire, nearly half reportedly target unmutated variant regions. Donors were largely white British and mainly female; clonal diversity was possibly underestimated.

This clonotype was sampled from an adult in good health. The V and J genes are TRBV7-3 and TRBJ1-1, with D unresolved. The sample here was peripheral blood, taken on day 0 of AZD1222 vaccination. The CDR3 loop reads CASSLIRQSNTEAFF. The CDR3 DNA sequence: TGTGCCAGCAGCTTAATACGGCAGAGCAACACTGAAGCTTTCTTT. Combining the CDR3 with reference TRBV7-3 and TRBJ1-1 gives the whole variable domain GAGVSQTPSNKVTEKGKYVELRCDPISGHTALYWYRQSLGQGPEFLIYFQGTGAADDSGLPNDRFFAVRPEGSVSTLKIQRTERGDSAVYLCASSLIRQSNTEAFFGQGTRLTVV.